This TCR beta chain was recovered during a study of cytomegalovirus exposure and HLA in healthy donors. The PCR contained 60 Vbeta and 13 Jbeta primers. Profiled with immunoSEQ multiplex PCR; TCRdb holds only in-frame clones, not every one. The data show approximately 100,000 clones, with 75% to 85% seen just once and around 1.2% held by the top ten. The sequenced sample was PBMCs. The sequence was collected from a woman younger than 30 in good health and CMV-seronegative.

The CDR3 protein is CASSFNRGYGYTF. CDR3 bases: TGTGCCAGCAGCTTCAACAGGGGCTATGGCTACACCTTC. The chain combines TRBV7-2 with TRBJ1-2; TRBD1 matches at 7 bases. CDR3 length: 13 residues. V dropped 3 bases and J dropped 4; count of bases not matched to a gene: 2. Germline V gives CDR1 SGHTA, CDR2 FQGNSA.